A selection of T cell receptor beta chains follows, all from one sample in a study of cytotoxic CD8 clonotypes in ibrutinib-treated CLL. The assay was immunoSEQ multiplex PCR, and TCRdb's table has in-frame clones only and misses some. The sample shows some 200,000 clones, more than 75% of them seen only once. The sample was PBMCs, taken after 12 months of ibrutinib treatment. The receptor set was obtained from a human donor with chronic lymphocytic leukemia. CDR3s include the opening cysteine and the closing phenylalanine or tryptophan. D genes are given only for firm matches. Clone size, where shown, is once, few, many, or a class for clones that have expanded.

j_call	clone_size	d_call	v_call	cdr3_aa	cdr3_nt
TRBJ2-3	-	-	TRBV2	CASCLDGGPEDTQYF	TGTGCCAGCTGTTTGGACGGAGGGCCAGAGGATACGCAGTATTTT
TRBJ2-7	-	TRBD1	TRBV12-5	CASGGSDRPHEQYF	TGTGCTAGTGGTGGATCGGACAGGCCCCACGAGCAGTACTTC
TRBJ1-2	-	-	TRBV4-2	CASSQGTWLFKPANYGYTF	TGTGCCAGCAGCCAAGGGACGTGGTTGTTTAAGCCTGCTAACTATGGCTACACCTTC
TRBJ2-1	once	-	TRBV5-1	CASSLTRPSNNEQFF	TGCGCCAGCAGCTTGACCCGGCCCTCAAACAATGAGCAGTTCTTC
TRBJ1-5	-	TRBD1	TRBV4-1	CASSKDRGYDSNQPQHF	TGCGCCAGCAGCAAGGACAGGGGGTATGATAGCAATCAGCCCCAGCATTTT
TRBJ2-7	-	-	TRBV5-4	CASSLTTASSYEQYF	TGTGCCAGCAGCCTTACGACAGCCAGCTCCTACGAGCAGTACTTC
TRBJ1-4	-	-	TRBV15	CATSRGGRVVATNEKLFF	TGTGCCACCAGCAGAGGGGGCAGGGTGGTAGCAACTAATGAAAAACTGTTTTTT
TRBJ2-3	-	TRBD1	TRBV11-3	CASSLRTGIGTDTQYF	TGTGCCAGCAGCTTACGGACAGGGATAGGCACAGATACGCAGTATTTT
TRBJ1-2	-	-	TRBV6-5	CASSYDGGPNYGYTF	TGTGCCAGCAGTTACGACGGGGGGCCTAACTATGGCTACACCTTC
TRBJ2-3	-	-	TRBV18	CASSPQDTDTQYF	TGTGCCAGCTCACCCCAGGACACAGATACGCAGTATTTT
TRBJ2-3	-	TRBD2	TRBV7-7	CASSRGLAGADTQYF	TGTGCTAGCAGCCGTGGACTAGCGGGGGCAGATACGCAGTATTTT
TRBJ1-5	-	-	TRBV9	CASSATAIGAQPQHF	TGTGCCAGCAGCGCGACAGCGATTGGTGCTCAGCCCCAGCATTTT
TRBJ1-5	-	TRBD1	TRBV6-1	CASSEIYGGQGWVQPQHF	TGTGCCAGCAGTGAAATATATGGGGGACAGGGCTGGGTTCAGCCCCAGCATTTT